Below are 31 T cell receptor beta chains sequenced from a single sample in a study of cytomegalovirus exposure and HLA in healthy donors. PCR amplification relied on 60 Vbeta primers (plus 13 Jbeta primers). Here immunoSEQ multiplex PCR was the method, and the copy in TCRdb shows in-frame clones only, minus some. The sample lists over 85,000 clones, about 86% occurring once. Sequencing was performed on PBMCs. The receptors derive from a man aged 35-49 years in good health and CMV-seronegative.

The chain couples TRBV6-5 to TRBJ1-2; 10 positions agree with TRBD1. Per the germline V gene, CDR1 is MNHEY and CDR2 is SVGAGI. Trimming took 7 bases from V and 5 from J; bases not matched to a gene: 7. This CDR3 comprises 14 residues. CDR3 sequence reads: CASNRDRGGYGYTF. The DNA of the CDR3 is TGTGCCAGCAATCGGGACAGGGGTGGTTATGGCTACACCTTC.

The chain couples TRBV7-3 to TRBJ2-5; D is uncertain. CDR1 SGHTA and CDR2 FQGTGA come from the germline V gene. The V end lost 5 bases, the J end lost 2 bases, and 9 bases lay between the germline ends. The CDR3 is made up of 13 amino acids. CDR3 sequence: CASSLSGQETQYF. The CDR3 coding sequence is TGTGCCAGCAGCCTCTCGGGTCAAGAGACCCAGTACTTC.

The CDR3 region has the DNA TGTGCCAGCAGCGCCTCAGCGGGACGGAATAATGAAAAACTGTTTTTT. It is translated as CASSASAGRNNEKLFF. This chain links TRBV9 with TRBJ1-4, with a weak D call TRBD1 (5 bases). The CDR3 has 16 amino acids. V was trimmed by 3 bases and J by 4 bases, leaving 16 bases between them. Germline-derived CDR1 and CDR2 are SGDLS and YYNGEE.

A single count supports this clone. J is TRBJ2-5 and V is TRBV27, with a tentative D call TRBD2 (6 bases). The CDR3 is 13 amino acids. Per germline, CDR1 MNHEY and CDR2 SMNVEV (reference sequence). With 6 bases removed from V and 7 bases from J, the gap between germline ends came to 15 bases. The CDR3 sequence is CASRLGGAGTQYF. Here the CDR3 DNA reads TGTGCCAGCAGACTCGGGGGAGCAGGGACCCAGTACTTC.

This chain uses TRBV7-7 with TRBJ1-5; unclear D gene. The CDR3 runs to 14 residues. The germline CDR1 and CDR2 sequences are SSHAT and FNYEAQ (reference sequence). V dropped 3 bases and J dropped 0 bases, with 6 bases sitting between them. Here the CDR3 reads CASSFRDSNQPQHF. The CDR3 nucleotides read TGTGCCAGCAGCTTTCGCGATAGCAATCAGCCCCAGCATTTT.

V usage is TRBV5-1 and J usage is TRBJ1-4; D possibly corresponds to TRBD1 (6 bases). The CDR3 is 15 amino acids. Germline V gives CDR1 SGHRS, CDR2 YFSETQ. Trimming removed 5 bases from V and 7 bases from J, with 18 bases in between. This chain's CDR3 is CASRRTGREGEKLFF. CDR3 sequence (DNA): TGCGCCAGCAGGCGTACAGGGAGAGAAGGTGAAAAACTGTTTTTT.

The chain recombines TRBV6-1 with TRBJ1-2; maybe TRBD1 (6 bases). There are 16 residues in the CDR3. The germline V and J ends were trimmed by 1 base and 4 bases, with 16 bases remaining between them. Germline lookup yields CDR1 MNHNS and CDR2 SASEGT. DNA for the CDR3: TGTGCCAGCAGTGAAGGGACAGCAGGGGTCGGCTATGGCTACACCTTC. Protein sequence: CASSEGTAGVGYGYTF.

The V call is TRBV7-2, the J call TRBJ2-1; 7 bases line up with TRBD1. CDR3 length: 15 residues. The V gene end was trimmed by 3 bases and the J gene end by 4 bases; junction bases not matched to a gene: 6. Germline V lookup: CDR1 SGHTA, CDR2 FQGNSA. CDR3 sequence: CASSFGPGQYNEQFF. In DNA form, the CDR3 reads TGTGCCAGCAGCTTCGGTCCGGGACAGTACAATGAGCAGTTCTTC.

This rearrangement joins TRBV10-3 to TRBJ1-6; TRBD1 is a possible D gene (5 bases). CDR3 size: 14 residues. Trimming shortened V by 10 bases and J by 3 bases, and 13 bases separated the two germline ends. Germline-derived CDR1 and CDR2 are ENHRY and SYGVKD. This CDR3 reads CATGPPDYNSPLHF. CDR3 bases: TGTGCCACAGGGCCTCCGGACTATAATTCACCCCTCCACTTT.

This clone was counted once. The genes are TRBV6-6 and TRBJ2-3, with D maybe TRBD2 (6 bases). The germline gives CDR1 MNHNY, CDR2 SVGAGI (reference sequence). The length of the CDR3 is 15 residues. V lost 4 bases and J 0 bases, leaving 11 bases between the germline ends. The CDR3 reads CASSLAETSTDTQYF. CDR3 bases: TGTGCCAGCAGTTTAGCGGAAACTAGCACAGATACGCAGTATTTT.

The genes are TRBV2 and TRBJ2-5; D ambiguous. Between the trimmed V and J ends, which lost 1 base and 9 bases, there was a span of 6 bases. The CDR3 runs to 11 residues. Germline V gives CDR1 SNHLY, CDR2 FYNNEI. The CDR3 loop reads CASSEVPAQYF. CDR3 bases: TGTGCCAGCAGTGAAGTCCCGGCCCAGTACTTC.

The chain links TRBV5-6 to TRBJ2-7; 7 bases match TRBD2. J lost 0 bases, V lost 4 bases, and 4 bases had no gene match. Looked up from germline, CDR1 is SGHDT and CDR2 is YYEEEE. The CDR3 contains 14 residues. The CDR3, as DNA: TGTGCCAGCAGCCAGGGAGGGAACTCCTACGAGCAGTACTTC. The encoded protein is CASSQGGNSYEQYF.

V is TRBV5-1 and J is TRBJ2-6; possible D gene TRBD1, 7 bases. The germline gives CDR1 SGHRS, CDR2 YFSETQ. This CDR3 contains 17 residues. Between the trimmed V and J ends, which lost 3 bases and 1 base, there was a span of 14 bases. CDR3 sequence: CASSWAGQRSGANVLTF. The CDR3 DNA follows: TGCGCCAGCAGCTGGGCGGGACAGCGTTCTGGGGCCAACGTCCTGACTTTC.

This chain connects TRBV15 to TRBJ2-1; 7 positions agree with TRBD2. The length of the CDR3 is 16 residues. Trimming at V came to 5 bases and at J to 1 base, leaving 8 bases not matched to a gene. Looked up from germline, CDR1 is LNHNV and CDR2 is YYDKDF (reference sequence). In DNA, the CDR3 is TGTGCCACCAGCGAAACGGGGGGTAGGTCCTACAATGAGCAGTTCTTC. Its translation is CATSETGGRSYNEQFF.

The chain is built from TRBV6-1 and TRBJ1-5, with 9 positions matching TRBD1. The germline gives CDR1 MNHNS, CDR2 SASEGT. V gave up 9 bases and J gave up 9 bases; unmatched junction bases: 9. This CDR3 comprises 13 residues. Here the CDR3 DNA reads TGTGCCAGTCTGGACAGGGGCAGTGGGCCCCAGCATTTT. As protein: CASLDRGSGPQHF.

The chain employs TRBV28 and TRBJ1-5; no clear D. The CDR3 is made up of 12 amino acids. Germline CDR1 and CDR2: MDHEN and SYDVKM. Deletions cut 7 bases from V and 6 bases from J, with 10 bases between. The chain's CDR3 is CASIVPGQPQHF. The CDR3 nucleotides are TGTGCCAGCATCGTCCCGGGTCAGCCCCAGCATTTT.

The chain has TRBV30 and TRBJ1-1, with D unclear. This CDR3 has 12 residues. Looked up from germline, CDR1 is GTSNPN and CDR2 is SVGIG (reference sequence). V gave up 2 bases and J gave up 0 bases, with 4 bases separating them. This chain's CDR3 is CAWSPMNTEAFF. The CDR3 DNA sequence: TGTGCCTGGAGTCCCATGAACACTGAAGCTTTCTTT. Supplemented by reference TRBV30 and TRBJ1-1, the full variable domain reads SQTIHQWPATLVQPVGSPLSLECTVEGTSNPNLYWYRQAAGRGLQLLFYSVGIGQISSEVPQNLSASRPQDRQFILSSKKLLLSDSGFYLCAWSPMNTEAFFGQGTRLTVV.

V is TRBV28 and J is TRBJ1-4, with 10 bases identical to TRBD1. After removal of 4 bases from V and 11 bases from J, the junction contained 10 bases not matched to a gene. CDR1 MDHEN and CDR2 SYDVKM come from the germline V gene. The CDR3 runs to 15 residues. The CDR3 nucleotides are TGTGCCAGCAGTTCTGACAGGGGGCTGGTAAGGAAACTGTTTTTT. This gives the protein CASSSDRGLVRKLFF. The full variable domain, its missing parts supplied by reference TRBV28 and TRBJ1-4, is DVKVTQSSRYLVKRTGEKVFLECVQDMDHENMFWYRQDPGLGLRLIYFSYDVKMKEKGDIPEGYSVSREKKERFSLILESASTNQTSMYLCASSSDRGLVRKLFFGSGTQLSVL.

In regard to this clone: An end of the junction differs from the germline gene, which may be a read error. V is TRBV7-9 and J is TRBJ1-1; D is perhaps TRBD1 (5 bases). The CDR3 is 12 amino acids. The germline V gene encodes CDR1 SEHNR and CDR2 FQNEAQ (reference sequence). The CDR3: CTSSLEAGGAFF. CDR3 DNA sequence: TGTACCAGCAGCTTAGAGGCGGGGGGAGCTTTCTTT.

The chain links TRBV7-9 to TRBJ1-5; D is unclear. Per the germline V gene, CDR1 is SEHNR and CDR2 is FQNEAQ (reference sequence). The germline V and J ends were trimmed by 0 bases and 5 bases, with 8 bases remaining between them. The CDR3 covers 14 residues. The CDR3 reads CASSLAGRYQPQHF. CDR3 in DNA: TGTGCCAGCAGCTTAGCGGGGAGATATCAGCCCCAGCATTTT.

The V gene is TRBV2, the J gene TRBJ2-1, with TRBD2 matching 12 bases. Per the germline V gene, CDR1 is SNHLY and CDR2 is FYNNEI. The V segment lost 3 bases and the J segment 7 bases; nucleotides outside the gene matches: 7. The CDR3 runs to 16 residues. DNA of the CDR3: TGTGCCAGCAGTGAGGCTAGCGGGGGGGCCAAGAATGAGCAGTTCTTC. This translates into CASSEASGGAKNEQFF.

The genes are TRBV6-1 and TRBJ1-2; D possibly corresponds to TRBD1 (6 bases). Germline V gene sequence: CDR1 MNHNS, CDR2 SASEGT. There are 12 residues in the CDR3. V was pared by 8 bases and J by 8 bases, with 15 bases between. CDR3 residues: CASESRGKGYTF. DNA of the CDR3: TGTGCCAGCGAGTCCAGGGGTAAAGGCTACACCTTC.

The rearrangement links TRBV6-5 to TRBJ2-3; tentative D call: TRBD1 (5 bases). In germline, CDR1 is MNHEY, CDR2 SVGAGI. CDR3 size: 11 residues. V lost 6 bases to trimming and J lost 8 bases, with 9 bases between them. In nucleotides, the CDR3 is TGTGCCAGCAGGGGGCCCTCTACGCAGTATTTT. Its protein is CASRGPSTQYF.

V and J are TRBV6-1 and TRBJ1-3; 8 bases line up with TRBD1. J gave up 8 bases and V 4 bases, and 13 bases lay outside the gene matches. The CDR3 is 16 residues long. Germline V gene data show CDR1 as MNHNS and CDR2 as SASEGT. The CDR3 DNA reads as TGTGCCAGCAGTGTAGGGACAGGAGTTTTAGGCTACACCATATATTTT. Translating gives CASSVGTGVLGYTIYF.

Regarding this clone: The sample holds other DNA sequences that translate to the same CDR3. The V gene is TRBV6-5, the J gene TRBJ1-1; D not certain. Germline assignment: CDR1 MNHEY and CDR2 SVGAGI. V was shortened by 8 bases and J by 1 base, with 8 bases between the two germline ends. CDR3 size: 12 residues. CDR3 DNA: TGTGCCAGCTCCTACAGGAACACTGAAGCTTTCTTT. Translation gives CASSYRNTEAFF.

Turning to this clone: The sample carries other DNA sequences with the same CDR3. The chain links TRBV19 to TRBJ1-3, with D perhaps TRBD1 (5 bases). The CDR3 consists of 14 residues. Trimming pared 3 bases from V and 2 bases from J, leaving 8 bases between. From germline, CDR1 is LNHDA and CDR2 SQIVND (reference sequence). CDR3 DNA sequence: TGTGCCAGTAGTATCGGAGGGGCTGGAAACACCATATATTTT. Translating it yields CASSIGGAGNTIYF.

This chain connects TRBV9 to TRBJ2-6; D gene uncertain. The ends were cut back, 5 bases at V and 0 bases at J, with 9 bases in the middle. Germline assignment: CDR1 SGDLS and CDR2 YYNGEE. This CDR3 has 15 amino acids. The DNA of the CDR3 is TGTGCCAGCAGAGATGGCCTCTCTGGGGCCAACGTCCTGACTTTC. Protein: CASRDGLSGANVLTF. Combining the CDR3 with reference TRBV9 and TRBJ2-6 gives the whole variable domain DSGVTQTPKHLITATGQRVTLRCSPRSGDLSVYWYQQSLDQGLQFLIQYYNGEERAKGNILERFSAQQFPDLHSELNLSSLELGDSALYFCASRDGLSGANVLTFGAGSRLTVL.

The chain employs TRBV2 and TRBJ2-2, with TRBD1 matching over 9 bases. CDR1 and CDR2 from the germline V gene are SNHLY and FYNNEI. This CDR3 has 16 residues. Losses at the gene ends were 5 bases for V and 5 bases for J; bases not matched to a gene: 9. The CDR3 region is CASSLDRGKLTGELFF. DNA for the CDR3: TGTGCCAGCAGTCTCGACAGGGGGAAGCTGACCGGGGAGCTGTTTTTT.

The chain employs TRBV2 and TRBJ2-3, with D perhaps TRBD2 (6 bases). The germline V and J ends were trimmed by 6 bases and 5 bases, with 15 bases remaining between them. The CDR3 consists of 14 residues. CDR1 is SNHLY and CDR2 is FYNNEI in the germline V gene. The CDR3 DNA is TGTGCCAGCAGCGAGGTGGGGCGGGGAGATACGCAGTATTTT. Residues: CASSEVGRGDTQYF.

This clone was seen only a few times. This chain uses TRBV5-4 with TRBJ1-2; 8 bases align to TRBD1. V lost 0 bases, J lost 4 bases, and 5 bases stayed unmatched. The CDR3 length is 15 residues. Germline CDR1 SGHNT, CDR2 YYREEE (reference sequence). This CDR3 is CASSLEAGGIYGYTF. CDR3 coding DNA: TGTGCCAGCAGCTTGGAGGCAGGGGGCATCTATGGCTACACCTTC.

The chain is built from TRBV6-5 and TRBJ1-1; D may be TRBD1 (5 bases). Germline V gene sequence: CDR1 MNHEY, CDR2 SVGAGI. With 6 bases removed from V and 0 bases from J, the gap between germline ends came to 8 bases. This CDR3 spans 13 amino acids. The CDR3 is CASRSGVNTEAFF. For the CDR3, the DNA is TGTGCCAGCAGGTCGGGGGTGAACACTGAAGCTTTCTTT.